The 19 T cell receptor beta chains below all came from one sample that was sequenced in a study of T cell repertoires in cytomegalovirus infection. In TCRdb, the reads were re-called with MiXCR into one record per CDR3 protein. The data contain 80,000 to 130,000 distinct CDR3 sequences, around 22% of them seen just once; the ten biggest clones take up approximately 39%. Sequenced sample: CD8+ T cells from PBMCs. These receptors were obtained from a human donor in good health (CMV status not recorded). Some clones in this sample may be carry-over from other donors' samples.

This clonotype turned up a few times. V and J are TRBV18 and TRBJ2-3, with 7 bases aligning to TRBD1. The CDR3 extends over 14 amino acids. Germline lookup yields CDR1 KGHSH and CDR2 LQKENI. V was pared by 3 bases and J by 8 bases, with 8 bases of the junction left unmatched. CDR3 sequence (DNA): TGTGCCAGCTCACCGGGACAGCGAACGGCTACGCAGTATTTT. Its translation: CASSPGQRTATQYF.

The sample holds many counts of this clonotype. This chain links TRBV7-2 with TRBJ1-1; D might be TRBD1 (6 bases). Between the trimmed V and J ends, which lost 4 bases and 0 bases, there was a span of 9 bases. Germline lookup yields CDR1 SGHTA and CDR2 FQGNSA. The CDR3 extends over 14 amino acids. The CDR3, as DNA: TGTGCCAGCAGCTCTGAGGGGGTGAACACTGAAGCTTTCTTT. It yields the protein CASSSEGVNTEAFF.

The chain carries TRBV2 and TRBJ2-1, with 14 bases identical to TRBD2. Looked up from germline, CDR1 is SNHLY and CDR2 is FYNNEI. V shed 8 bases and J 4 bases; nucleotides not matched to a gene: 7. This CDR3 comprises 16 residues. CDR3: CASRRTSGGSYNEQFF. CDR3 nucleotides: TGTGCCAGCCGGAGGACTAGCGGGGGGTCTTACAATGAGCAGTTCTTC. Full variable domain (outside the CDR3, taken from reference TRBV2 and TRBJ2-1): EPEVTQTPSHQVTQMGQEVILRCVPISNHLYFYWYRQILGQKVEFLVSFYNNEISEKSEIFDDQFSVERPDGSNFTLKIRSTKLEDSAMYFCASRRTSGGSYNEQFFGPGTRLTVL.

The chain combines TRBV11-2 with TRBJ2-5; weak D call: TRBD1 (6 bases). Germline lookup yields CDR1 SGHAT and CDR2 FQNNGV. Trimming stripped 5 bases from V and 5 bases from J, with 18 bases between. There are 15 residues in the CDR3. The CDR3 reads CASSRTGNHEETQYF. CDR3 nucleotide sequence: TGTGCCAGCAGCCGAACAGGGAACCACGAGGAGACCCAGTACTTC.

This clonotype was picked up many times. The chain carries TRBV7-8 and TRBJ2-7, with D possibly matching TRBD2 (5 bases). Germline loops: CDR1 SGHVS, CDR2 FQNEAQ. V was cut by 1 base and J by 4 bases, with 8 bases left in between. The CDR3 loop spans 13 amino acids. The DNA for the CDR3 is TGTGCCAGCAGCTTAGAACCGGGGTACGAGCAGTACTTC. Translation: CASSLEPGYEQYF.

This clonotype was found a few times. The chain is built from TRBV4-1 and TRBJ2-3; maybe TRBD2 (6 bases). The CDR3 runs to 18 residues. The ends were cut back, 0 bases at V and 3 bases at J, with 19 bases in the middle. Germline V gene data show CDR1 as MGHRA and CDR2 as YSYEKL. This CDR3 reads CASSQEAARAGRTDTQYF. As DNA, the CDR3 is TGCGCCAGCAGCCAAGAGGCAGCACGGGCGGGGCGTACAGATACGCAGTATTTT.

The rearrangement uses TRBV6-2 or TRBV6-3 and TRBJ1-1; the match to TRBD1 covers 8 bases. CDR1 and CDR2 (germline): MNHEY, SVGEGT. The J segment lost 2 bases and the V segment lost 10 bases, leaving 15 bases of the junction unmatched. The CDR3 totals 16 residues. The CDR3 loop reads CATQRGQATRNTEAFF. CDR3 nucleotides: TGTGCCACCCAAAGGGGACAGGCGACAAGAAACACTGAAGCTTTCTTT.

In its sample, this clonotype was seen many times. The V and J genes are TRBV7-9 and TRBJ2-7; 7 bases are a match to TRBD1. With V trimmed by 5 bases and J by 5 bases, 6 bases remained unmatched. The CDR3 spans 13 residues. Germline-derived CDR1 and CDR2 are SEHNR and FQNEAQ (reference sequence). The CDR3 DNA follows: TGTGCCAGCAGCACGGGACAGCAGGACGAGCAGTACTTC. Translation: CASSTGQQDEQYF.

For the CDR3, the DNA is TGTGCCATCAGCCATTCCTACGAGCAGTACTTC. Translating gives CAISHSYEQYF. V and J are TRBV10-3 and TRBJ2-7, with D unclear. The length of the CDR3 is 11 residues. Trimming took 6 bases from V and 1 from J, leaving 4 bases between them. Germline values: CDR1 ENHRY, CDR2 SYGVKD.

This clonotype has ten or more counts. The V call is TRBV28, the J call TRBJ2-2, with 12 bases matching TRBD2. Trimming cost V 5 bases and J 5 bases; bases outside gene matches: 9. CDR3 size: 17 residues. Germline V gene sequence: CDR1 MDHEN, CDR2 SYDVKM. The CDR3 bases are TGTGCCAGCAGTCCTCTAGCGGGGGGGACGGGAACCGGGGAGCTGTTTTTT. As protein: CASSPLAGGTGTGELFF.

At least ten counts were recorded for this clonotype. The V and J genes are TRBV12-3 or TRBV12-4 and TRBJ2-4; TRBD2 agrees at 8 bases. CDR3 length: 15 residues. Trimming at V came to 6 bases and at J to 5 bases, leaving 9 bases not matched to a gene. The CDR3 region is CASSGPGLGENIQYF. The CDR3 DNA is TGTGCCAGCAGCGGACCGGGACTAGGAGAAAACATTCAGTACTTC.

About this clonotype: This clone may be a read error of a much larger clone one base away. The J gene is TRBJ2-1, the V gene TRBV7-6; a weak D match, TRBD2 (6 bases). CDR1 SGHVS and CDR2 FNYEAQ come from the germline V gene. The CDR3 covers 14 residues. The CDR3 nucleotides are TGTGCCAGCAGCCGGGGGTCGGGTGACAATGAGCAGATCTTC. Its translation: CASSRGSGDNEQIF.

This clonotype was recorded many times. CDR3 loop: CASRTRDMGGYTF. The CDR3 bases are TGTGCCAGCAGAACTAGGGACATGGGGGGCTACACCTTC. The chain joins TRBV7-2 to TRBJ1-2; D might be TRBD1 (6 bases). The CDR3 sequence is 13 residues long. Trimming took off 6 bases at V and 8 bases at J, with 16 bases between the two ends. CDR1 and CDR2 (germline): SGHTA, FQGNSA.

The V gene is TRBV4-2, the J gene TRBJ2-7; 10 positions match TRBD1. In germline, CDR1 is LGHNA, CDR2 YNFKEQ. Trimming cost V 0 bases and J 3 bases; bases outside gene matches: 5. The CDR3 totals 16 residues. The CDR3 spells CASSQEGRDRGYEQYF. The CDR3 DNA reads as TGTGCCAGCAGCCAAGAAGGGAGGGACAGGGGCTACGAGCAGTACTTC.

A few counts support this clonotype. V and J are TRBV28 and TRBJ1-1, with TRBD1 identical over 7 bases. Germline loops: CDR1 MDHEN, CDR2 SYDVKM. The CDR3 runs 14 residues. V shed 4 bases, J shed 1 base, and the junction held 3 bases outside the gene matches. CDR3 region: CASSSGTANTEAFF. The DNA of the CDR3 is TGTGCCAGCAGTTCCGGGACAGCGAACACTGAAGCTTTCTTT. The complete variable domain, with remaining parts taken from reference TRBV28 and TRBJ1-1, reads DVKVTQSSRYLVKRTGEKVFLECVQDMDHENMFWYRQDPGLGLRLIYFSYDVKMKEKGDIPEGYSVSREKKERFSLILESASTNQTSMYLCASSSGTANTEAFFGQGTRLTVV.

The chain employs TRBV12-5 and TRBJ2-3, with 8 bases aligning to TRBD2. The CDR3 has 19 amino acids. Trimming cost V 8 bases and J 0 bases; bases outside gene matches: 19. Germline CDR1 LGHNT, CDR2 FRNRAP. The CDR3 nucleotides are TGTGCTAGTTCCGGGAGGGGAAACCGACCATCCGGGAGCACAGATACGCAGTATTTT. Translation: CASSGRGNRPSGSTDTQYF.

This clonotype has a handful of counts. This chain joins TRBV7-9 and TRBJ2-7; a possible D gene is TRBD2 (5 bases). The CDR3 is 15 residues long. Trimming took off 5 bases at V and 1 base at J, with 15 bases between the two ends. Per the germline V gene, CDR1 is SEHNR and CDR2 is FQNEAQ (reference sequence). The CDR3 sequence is CASSRENYRSYEQYF. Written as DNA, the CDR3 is TGTGCCAGCAGCCGGGAAAATTATCGGTCCTACGAGCAGTACTTC. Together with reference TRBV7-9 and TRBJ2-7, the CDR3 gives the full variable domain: DTGVSQNPRHKITKRGQNVTFRCDPISEHNRLYWYRQTLGQGPEFLTYFQNEAQLEKSRLLSDRFSAERPKGSFSTLEIQRTEQGDSAMYLCASSRENYRSYEQYFGPGTRLTVT.

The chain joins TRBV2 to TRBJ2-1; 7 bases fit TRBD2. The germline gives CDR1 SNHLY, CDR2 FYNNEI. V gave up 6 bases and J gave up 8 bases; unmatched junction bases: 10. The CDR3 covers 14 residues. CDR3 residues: CASRPGTKLDEQFF. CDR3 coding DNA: TGTGCCAGCAGACCCGGGACTAAGCTGGATGAGCAGTTCTTC.

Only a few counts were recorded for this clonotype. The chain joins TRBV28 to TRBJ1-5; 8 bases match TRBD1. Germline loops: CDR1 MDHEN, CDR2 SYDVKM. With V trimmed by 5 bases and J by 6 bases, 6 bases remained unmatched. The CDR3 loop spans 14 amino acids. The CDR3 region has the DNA TGTGCCAGCAGTCCTACAGGGGGGAGTCAGCCCCAGCATTTT. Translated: CASSPTGGSQPQHF.